The clone carrying this T cell receptor beta chain is medium-sized (0.01 to 0.1%) by share. What it binds is not known. Germline trimming cut 6 bases from V and 8 bases from J; bases unmatched to any gene: 3. The CDR3 runs 11 residues. The TRBV12-4/TRBJ1-2 clonotypes were amplified using barcode primers with ligated adaptors. Using its own MiXCR run on the multiplex PCR reads, TCRdb lists one record per CDR3 protein. The sample yields some 1,200 distinct CDR3 sequences, under 30% seen once. CD25-based Treg depletion was applied to purified naive CD4+ T cells. Study outcomes and limitations: Tumor memory CD4+ T cell TCR gene usage clustered with blood and lymph node memory CD4+ cells and lymph node naive CD4+ cells. Under 2.4% of tumor Treg sequences matched blood Tregs or memory cells.

This clonotype was obtained from a female donor with breast cancer. The V gene is TRBV12-3 or TRBV12-4, the J gene TRBJ1-2; 7 bases line up with TRBD1. The sequencing sample was made of naive CD4+ T cells sorted from blood. The sample's subset: naive CD4+ T cells, CD4+CD45RA+CD25-. As DNA, the CDR3 is TGTGCCAGCAGGACAGGGCAAGGCTACACCTTC. As protein: CASRTGQGYTF.